This TCR beta chain was identified in a study of CD8+ T cells in alopecia areata. In the study overall: The protocol delivered tofacitinib for 6 to 18 months, then withdrew it for 6 months. Severity scores in treated patients reflected the percentage of scalp affected. Study-wide findings and caveats: During tofacitinib treatment, many expanded lesional clones remained in scalp and blood. Treatment with tofacitinib significantly lowered scalp clonality and reduced expanded CD8+ clones among the top 100.

RNA was isolated and reverse transcribed to cDNA, the sequencing template. Using immunoSEQ multiplex PCR, the repertoire was profiled, and TCRdb retains in-frame clones only, with some absent. The repertoire consists of under 150,000 clones, with 56% occurring once and the leading ten covering 3% to 4%. This clone turned up a few times. Its antigen is unknown. Additional DNA sequences in this sample encode the identical CDR3. Germline V gene lookup returns CDR1 SGHRS and CDR2 YFSETQ. The trim removed 4 bases at V and 3 bases at J, leaving 2 bases unmatched. There are 13 residues in the CDR3. Stated treatment: oral pan-JAK inhibitor, 5-10 mg twice daily.

The sequence derives from a human donor with alopecia areata. The input for sequencing was CD4+ T cells sorted from blood, taken at week 24, from a patient treated with tofacitinib. J is TRBJ2-5 and V is TRBV5-1; 8 nucleotides match TRBD1. CDR3 in amino acids: CASSVTGEETQYF. As DNA, the CDR3 is TGCGCCAGCAGCGTGACAGGGGAAGAGACCCAGTACTTC. Looking up the rest from reference TRBV5-1 and TRBJ2-5 gives the full variable domain: KAGVTQTPRYLIKTRGQQVTLSCSPISGHRSVSWYQQTPGQGLQFLFEYFSETQRNKGNFPGRFSGRQFSNSRSEMNVSTLELGDSALYLCASSVTGEETQYFGPGTRLLVL.